This TCR beta chain was documented in a study of blood T cell repertoires in COVID-19. Turning to the study itself: PBMCs, B-cell-depleted T cells, or T cells provided the cDNA or gDNA that made up the material.

Only in-frame clones appear in the TCRdb table, and some are missing; sequencing was by immunoSEQ multiplex PCR. The sample comprises about 230,000 clones, about nine tenths of which are singletons, and approximately 2.6% rests with the top ten. Sequenced material: peripheral blood. The sequence was obtained from a woman aged 60-75 years with acute or convalescent COVID-19.

The DNA of the CDR3 is TGTGCCAGCAGCCTGGCTAGCGGTCCCTACGAGCAGTACTTC. Translated: CASSLASGPYEQYF. The V gene is TRBV3-1 (or the pseudogene TRBV3-2), the J gene TRBJ2-7; 7 bases are a match to TRBD2. Unmatched junction bases numbered 5, after V lost 4 bases and J lost 2 bases. The CDR3 totals 14 residues. Germline V gene sequence: CDR1 LGHDT, CDR2 YNNKEL (reference sequence).